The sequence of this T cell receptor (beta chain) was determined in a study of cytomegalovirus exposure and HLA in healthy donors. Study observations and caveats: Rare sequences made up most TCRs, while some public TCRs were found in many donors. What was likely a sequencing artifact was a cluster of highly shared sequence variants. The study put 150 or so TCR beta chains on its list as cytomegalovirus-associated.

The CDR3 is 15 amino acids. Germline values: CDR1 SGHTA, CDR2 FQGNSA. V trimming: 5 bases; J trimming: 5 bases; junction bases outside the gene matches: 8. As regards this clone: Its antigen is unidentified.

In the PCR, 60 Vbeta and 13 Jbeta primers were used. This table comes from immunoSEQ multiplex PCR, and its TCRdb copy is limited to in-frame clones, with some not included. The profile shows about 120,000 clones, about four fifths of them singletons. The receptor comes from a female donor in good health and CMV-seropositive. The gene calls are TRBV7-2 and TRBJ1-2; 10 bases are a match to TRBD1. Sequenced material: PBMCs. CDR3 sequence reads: CASSMGWGQGYGYTF. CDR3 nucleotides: TGTGCCAGCAGCATGGGTTGGGGACAGGGGTATGGCTACACCTTC.